Listed here is a single T cell receptor beta chain. This record comes from a study of blood T cell repertoires in COVID-19. On the study more broadly: Collection of acute and convalescent COVID-19 samples took place in the United States, Italy and Spain. Sources were T cells, B-cell-depleted T cells, or PBMCs; the material itself was cDNA or gDNA.

Authors' methods: Estimated nucleated cell counts came from reference gene primer amplification. Assay: immunoSEQ multiplex PCR; the TCRdb copy retains only in-frame clones and omits some. V and J calls plus clone size are reproduced from that table; the DNA served to infer D and trimming. The sample includes approximately 77,000 clones, 70% to 90% of them seen just once. V was clipped by 2 bases and J by 3 bases, with 11 bases between them. The germline gives CDR1 SGHKS, CDR2 YYEKEE (reference sequence). This CDR3 spans 15 amino acids. The TCR was taken from a man aged 45-65 years with active COVID-19. This chain uses TRBV5-5 with TRBJ2-2; tentative D call: TRBD1 (6 bases). Sample: peripheral blood. CDR3 nucleotides: TGTGCCAGCAGCTTTCAGGACAGACACACCGGGGAGCTGTTTTTT. It translates to CASSFQDRHTGELFF.